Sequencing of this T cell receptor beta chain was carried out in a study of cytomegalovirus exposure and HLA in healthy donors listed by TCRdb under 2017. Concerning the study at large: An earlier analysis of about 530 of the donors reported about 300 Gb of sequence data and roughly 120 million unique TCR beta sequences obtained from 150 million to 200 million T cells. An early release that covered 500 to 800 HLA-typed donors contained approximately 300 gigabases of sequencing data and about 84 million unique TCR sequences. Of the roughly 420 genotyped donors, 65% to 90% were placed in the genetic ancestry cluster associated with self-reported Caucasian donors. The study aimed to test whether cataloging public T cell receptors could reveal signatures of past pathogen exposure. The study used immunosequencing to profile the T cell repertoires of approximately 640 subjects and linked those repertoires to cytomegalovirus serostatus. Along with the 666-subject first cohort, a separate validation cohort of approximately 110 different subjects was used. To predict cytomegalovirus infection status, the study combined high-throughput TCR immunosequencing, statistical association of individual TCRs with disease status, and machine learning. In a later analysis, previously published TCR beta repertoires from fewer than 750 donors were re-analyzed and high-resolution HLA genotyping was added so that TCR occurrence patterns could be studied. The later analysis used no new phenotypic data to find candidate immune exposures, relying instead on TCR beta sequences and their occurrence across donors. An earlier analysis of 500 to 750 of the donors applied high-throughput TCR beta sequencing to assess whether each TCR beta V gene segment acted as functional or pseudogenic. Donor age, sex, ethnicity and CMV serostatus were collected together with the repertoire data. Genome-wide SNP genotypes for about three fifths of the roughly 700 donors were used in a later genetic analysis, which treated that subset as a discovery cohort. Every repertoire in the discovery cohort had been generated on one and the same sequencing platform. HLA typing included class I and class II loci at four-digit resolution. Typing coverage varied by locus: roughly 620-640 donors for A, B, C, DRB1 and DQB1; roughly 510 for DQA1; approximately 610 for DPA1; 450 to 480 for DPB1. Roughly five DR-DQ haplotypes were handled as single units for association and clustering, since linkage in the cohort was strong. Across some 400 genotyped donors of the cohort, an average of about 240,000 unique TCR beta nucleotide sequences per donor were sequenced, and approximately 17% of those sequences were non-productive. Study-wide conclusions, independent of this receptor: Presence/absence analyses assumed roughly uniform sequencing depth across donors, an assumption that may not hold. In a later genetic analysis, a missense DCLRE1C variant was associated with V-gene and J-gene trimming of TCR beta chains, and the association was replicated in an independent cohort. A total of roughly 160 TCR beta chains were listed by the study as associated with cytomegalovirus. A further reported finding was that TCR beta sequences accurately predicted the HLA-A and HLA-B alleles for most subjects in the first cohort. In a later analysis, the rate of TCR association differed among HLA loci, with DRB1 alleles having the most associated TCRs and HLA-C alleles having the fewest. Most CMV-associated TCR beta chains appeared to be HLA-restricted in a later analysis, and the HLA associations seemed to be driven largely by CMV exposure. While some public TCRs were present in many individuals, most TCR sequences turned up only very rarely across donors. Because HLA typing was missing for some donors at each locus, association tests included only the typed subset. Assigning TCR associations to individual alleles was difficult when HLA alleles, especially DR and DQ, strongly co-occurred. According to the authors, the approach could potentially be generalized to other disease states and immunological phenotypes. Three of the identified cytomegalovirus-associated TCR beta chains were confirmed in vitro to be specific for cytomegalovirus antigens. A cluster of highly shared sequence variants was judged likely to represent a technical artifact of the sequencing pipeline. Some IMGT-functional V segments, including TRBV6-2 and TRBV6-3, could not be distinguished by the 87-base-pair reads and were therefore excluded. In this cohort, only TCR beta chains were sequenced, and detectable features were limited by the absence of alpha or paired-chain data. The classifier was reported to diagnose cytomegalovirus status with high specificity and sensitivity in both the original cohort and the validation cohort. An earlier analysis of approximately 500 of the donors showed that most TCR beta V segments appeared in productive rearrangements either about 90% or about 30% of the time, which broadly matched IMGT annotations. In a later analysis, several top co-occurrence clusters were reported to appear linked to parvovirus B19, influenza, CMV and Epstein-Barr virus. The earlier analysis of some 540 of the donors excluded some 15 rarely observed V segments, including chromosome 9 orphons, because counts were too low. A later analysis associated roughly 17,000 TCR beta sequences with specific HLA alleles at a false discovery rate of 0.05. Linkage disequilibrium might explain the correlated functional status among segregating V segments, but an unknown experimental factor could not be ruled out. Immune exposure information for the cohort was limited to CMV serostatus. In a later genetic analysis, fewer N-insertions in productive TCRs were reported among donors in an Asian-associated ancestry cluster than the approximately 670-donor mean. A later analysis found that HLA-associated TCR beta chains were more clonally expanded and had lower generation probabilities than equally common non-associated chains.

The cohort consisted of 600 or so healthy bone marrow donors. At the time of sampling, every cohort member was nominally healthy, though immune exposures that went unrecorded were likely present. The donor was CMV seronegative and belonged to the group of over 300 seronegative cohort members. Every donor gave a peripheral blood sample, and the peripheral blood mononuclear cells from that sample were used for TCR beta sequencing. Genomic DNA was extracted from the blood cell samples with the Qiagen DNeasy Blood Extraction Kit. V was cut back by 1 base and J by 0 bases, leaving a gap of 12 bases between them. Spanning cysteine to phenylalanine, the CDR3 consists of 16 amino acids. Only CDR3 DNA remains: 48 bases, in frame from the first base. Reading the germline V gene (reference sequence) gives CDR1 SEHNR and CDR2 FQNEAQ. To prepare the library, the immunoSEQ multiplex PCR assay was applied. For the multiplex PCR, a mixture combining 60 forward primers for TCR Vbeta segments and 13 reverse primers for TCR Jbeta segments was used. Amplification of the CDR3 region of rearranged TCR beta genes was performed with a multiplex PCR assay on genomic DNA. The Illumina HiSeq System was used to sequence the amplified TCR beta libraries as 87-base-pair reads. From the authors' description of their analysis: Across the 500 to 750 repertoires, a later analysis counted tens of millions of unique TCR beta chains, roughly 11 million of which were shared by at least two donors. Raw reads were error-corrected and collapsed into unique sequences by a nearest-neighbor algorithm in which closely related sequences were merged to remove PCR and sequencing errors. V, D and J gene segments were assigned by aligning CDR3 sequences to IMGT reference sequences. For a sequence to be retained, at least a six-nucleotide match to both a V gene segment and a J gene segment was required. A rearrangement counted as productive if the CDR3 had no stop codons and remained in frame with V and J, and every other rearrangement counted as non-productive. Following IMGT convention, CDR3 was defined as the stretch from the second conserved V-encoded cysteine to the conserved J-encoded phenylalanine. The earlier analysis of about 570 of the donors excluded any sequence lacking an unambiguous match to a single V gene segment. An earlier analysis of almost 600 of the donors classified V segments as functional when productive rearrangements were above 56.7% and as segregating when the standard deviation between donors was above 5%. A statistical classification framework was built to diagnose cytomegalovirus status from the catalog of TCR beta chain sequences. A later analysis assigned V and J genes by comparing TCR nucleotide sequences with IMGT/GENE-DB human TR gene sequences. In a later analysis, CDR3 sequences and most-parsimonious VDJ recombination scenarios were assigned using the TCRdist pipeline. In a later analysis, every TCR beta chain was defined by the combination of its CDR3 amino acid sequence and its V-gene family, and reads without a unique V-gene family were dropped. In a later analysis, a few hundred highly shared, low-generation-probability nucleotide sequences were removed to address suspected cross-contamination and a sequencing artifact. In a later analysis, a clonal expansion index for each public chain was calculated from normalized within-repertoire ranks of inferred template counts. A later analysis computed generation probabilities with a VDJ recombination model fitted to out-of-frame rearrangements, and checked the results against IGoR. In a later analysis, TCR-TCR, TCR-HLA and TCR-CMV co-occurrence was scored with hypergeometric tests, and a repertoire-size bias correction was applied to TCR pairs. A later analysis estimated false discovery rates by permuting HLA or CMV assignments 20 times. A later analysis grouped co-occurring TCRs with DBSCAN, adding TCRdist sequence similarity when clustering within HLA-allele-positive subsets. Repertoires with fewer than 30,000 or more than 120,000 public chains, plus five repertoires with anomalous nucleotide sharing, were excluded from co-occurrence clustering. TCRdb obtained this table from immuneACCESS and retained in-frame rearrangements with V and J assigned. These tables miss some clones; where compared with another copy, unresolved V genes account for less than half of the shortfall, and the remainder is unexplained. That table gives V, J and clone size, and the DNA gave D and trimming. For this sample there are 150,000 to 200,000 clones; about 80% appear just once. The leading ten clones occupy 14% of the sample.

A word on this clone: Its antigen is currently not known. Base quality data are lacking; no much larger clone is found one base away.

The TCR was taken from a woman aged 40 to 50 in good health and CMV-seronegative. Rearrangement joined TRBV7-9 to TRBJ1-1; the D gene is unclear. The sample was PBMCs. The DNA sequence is TGTGCCAGCAGCTTAGACCGGGTTGAAATGAACACTGAAGCTTTCTTT. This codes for CASSLDRVEMNTEAFF.